This T cell receptor beta chain is drawn from a study of blood T cell repertoires in COVID-19. Study as a whole: Collection of acute and convalescent COVID-19 samples took place in the United States, Italy and Spain. Sources were T cells, B-cell-depleted T cells, or PBMCs; the material itself was cDNA or gDNA.

This clone was recorded at least ten times. Repertoires were generated with immunoSEQ multiplex PCR, while TCRdb's copy carries only in-frame clones and drops some. The sample holds 65,000 to 85,000 clones, less than 85% seen once. The sample was peripheral blood. This receptor was identified in a woman over 75 with active or convalescent COVID-19.

CDR3 coding DNA: TGTGCCAGCAGTTTAGGGCTGGGGGCTAGCGGGAGTAGTTACTACGAGCAGTACTTC. Encoded protein: CASSLGLGASGSSYYEQYF. The chain carries TRBV28 and TRBJ2-7; 10 bases line up with TRBD2. The CDR3 runs to 19 residues. The V gene's germline CDR1 is MDHEN and CDR2 SYDVKM. The J segment lost 3 bases and the V segment lost 2 bases, leaving 16 bases of the junction unmatched. The whole variable domain, remainder taken from reference TRBV28 and TRBJ2-7, is DVKVTQSSRYLVKRTGEKVFLECVQDMDHENMFWYRQDPGLGLRLIYFSYDVKMKEKGDIPEGYSVSREKKERFSLILESASTNQTSMYLCASSLGLGASGSSYYEQYFGPGTRLTVT.